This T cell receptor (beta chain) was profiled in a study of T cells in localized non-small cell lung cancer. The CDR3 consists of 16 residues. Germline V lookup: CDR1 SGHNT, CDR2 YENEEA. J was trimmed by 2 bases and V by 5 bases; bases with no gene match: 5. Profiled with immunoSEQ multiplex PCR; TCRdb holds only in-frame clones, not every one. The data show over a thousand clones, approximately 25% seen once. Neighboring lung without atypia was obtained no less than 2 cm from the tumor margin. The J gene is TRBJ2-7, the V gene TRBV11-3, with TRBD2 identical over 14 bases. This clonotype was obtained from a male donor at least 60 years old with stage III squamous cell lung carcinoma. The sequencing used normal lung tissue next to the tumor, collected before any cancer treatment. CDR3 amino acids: CASSQGLAGATYEQYF. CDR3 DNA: TGTGCCAGCAGCCAGGGACTAGCGGGAGCTACCTACGAGCAGTACTTC. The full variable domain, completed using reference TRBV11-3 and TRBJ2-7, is EAGVVQSPRYKIIEKKQPVAFWCNPISGHNTLYWYLQNLGQGPELLIRYENEEAVDDSQLPKDRFSAERLKGVDSTLKIQPAELGDSAVYLCASSQGLAGATYEQYFGPGTRLTVT.